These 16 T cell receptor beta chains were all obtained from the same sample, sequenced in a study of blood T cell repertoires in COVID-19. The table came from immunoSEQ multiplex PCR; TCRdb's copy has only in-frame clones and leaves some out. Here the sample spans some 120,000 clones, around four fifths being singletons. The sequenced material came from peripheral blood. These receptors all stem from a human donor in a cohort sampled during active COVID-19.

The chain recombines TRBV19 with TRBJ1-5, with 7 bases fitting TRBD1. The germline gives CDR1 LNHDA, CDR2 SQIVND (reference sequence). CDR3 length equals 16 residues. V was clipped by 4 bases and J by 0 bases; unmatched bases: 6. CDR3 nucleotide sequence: TGTGCCAGTAGTAGGTACAGGGGTGGTAGCAATCAGCCCCAGCATTTT. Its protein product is CASSRYRGGSNQPQHF.

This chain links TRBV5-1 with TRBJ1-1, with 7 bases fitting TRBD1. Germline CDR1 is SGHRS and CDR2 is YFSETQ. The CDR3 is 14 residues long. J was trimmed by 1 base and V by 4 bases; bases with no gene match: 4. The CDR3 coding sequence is TGCGCCAGCAGCACTCAGGGGGGGAACACTGAAGCTTTCTTT. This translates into CASSTQGGNTEAFF.

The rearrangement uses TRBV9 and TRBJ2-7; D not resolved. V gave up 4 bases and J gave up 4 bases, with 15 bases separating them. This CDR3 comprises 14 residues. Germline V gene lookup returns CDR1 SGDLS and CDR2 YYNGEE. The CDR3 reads CASSRASRGYEQYF. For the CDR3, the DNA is TGTGCCAGCAGCAGAGCCAGCAGAGGTTACGAGCAGTACTTC.

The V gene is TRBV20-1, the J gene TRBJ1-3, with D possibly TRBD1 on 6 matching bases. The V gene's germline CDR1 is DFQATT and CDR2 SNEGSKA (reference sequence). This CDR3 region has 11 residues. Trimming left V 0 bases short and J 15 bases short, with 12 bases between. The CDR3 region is CSARDGQWKYF. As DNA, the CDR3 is TGCAGTGCTAGAGACGGACAGTGGAAATATTTT.

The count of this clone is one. The DNA for the CDR3 is TGCGCCAGCAGCCAAGACAACCTGAAGAGCGGGAGGGTTAACGAGCAGTACTTC. Its translation: CASSQDNLKSGRVNEQYF. The chain links TRBV4-1 to TRBJ2-7; TRBD2 matches 10 bases. Trimming at V came to 0 bases and at J to 5 bases, leaving 13 bases not matched to a gene. The CDR3 is 18 amino acids. From germline, CDR1 is MGHRA and CDR2 YSYEKL.

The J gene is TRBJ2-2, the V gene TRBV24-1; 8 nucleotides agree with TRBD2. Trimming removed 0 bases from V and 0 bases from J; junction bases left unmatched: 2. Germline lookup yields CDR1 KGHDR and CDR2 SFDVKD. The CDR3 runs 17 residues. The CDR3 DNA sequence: TGTGCCACCAGTGATTTGGTAGCGGGAACGAACACCGGGGAGCTGTTTTTT. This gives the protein CATSDLVAGTNTGELFF.

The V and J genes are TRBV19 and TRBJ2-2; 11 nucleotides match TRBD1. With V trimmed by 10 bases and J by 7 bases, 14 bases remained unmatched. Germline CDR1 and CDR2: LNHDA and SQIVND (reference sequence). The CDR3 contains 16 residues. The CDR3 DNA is TGTGCCACCTCAATCGCAGGACAGGGGGCTGTCGGGGAGCTGTTTTTT. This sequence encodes CATSIAGQGAVGELFF.

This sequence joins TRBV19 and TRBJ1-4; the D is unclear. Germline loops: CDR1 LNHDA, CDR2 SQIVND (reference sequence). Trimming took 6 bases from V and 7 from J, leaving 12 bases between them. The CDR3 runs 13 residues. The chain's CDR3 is CASSPSYSEKLFF. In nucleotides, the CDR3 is TGTGCCAGTAGCCCATCCTATAGTGAAAAACTGTTTTTT.

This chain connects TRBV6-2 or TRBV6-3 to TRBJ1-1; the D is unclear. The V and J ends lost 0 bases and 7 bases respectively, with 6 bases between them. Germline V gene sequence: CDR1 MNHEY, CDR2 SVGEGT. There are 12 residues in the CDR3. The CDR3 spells CASSYSQFEAFF. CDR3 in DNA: TGTGCCAGCAGTTACTCTCAGTTTGAAGCTTTCTTT.

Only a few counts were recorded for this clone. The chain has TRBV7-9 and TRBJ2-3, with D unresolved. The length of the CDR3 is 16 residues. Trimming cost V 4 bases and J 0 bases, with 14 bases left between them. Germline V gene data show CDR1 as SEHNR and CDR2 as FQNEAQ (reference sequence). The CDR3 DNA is TGTGCCAGCAGCTATAACACCTTAGCAAGCACAGATACGCAGTATTTT. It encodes CASSYNTLASTDTQYF. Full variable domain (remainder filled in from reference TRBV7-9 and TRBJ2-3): DTGVSQNPRHKITKRGQNVTFRCDPISEHNRLYWYRQTLGQGPEFLTYFQNEAQLEKSRLLSDRFSAERPKGSFSTLEIQRTEQGDSAMYLCASSYNTLASTDTQYFGPGTRLTVL.

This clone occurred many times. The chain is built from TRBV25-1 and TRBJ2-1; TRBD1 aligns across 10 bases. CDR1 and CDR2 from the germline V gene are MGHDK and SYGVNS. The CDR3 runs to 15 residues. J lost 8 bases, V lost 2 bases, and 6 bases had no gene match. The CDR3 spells CASSEPGDRGHEQFF. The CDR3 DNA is TGTGCCAGCAGTGAACCGGGCGACAGGGGGCATGAGCAGTTCTTC.

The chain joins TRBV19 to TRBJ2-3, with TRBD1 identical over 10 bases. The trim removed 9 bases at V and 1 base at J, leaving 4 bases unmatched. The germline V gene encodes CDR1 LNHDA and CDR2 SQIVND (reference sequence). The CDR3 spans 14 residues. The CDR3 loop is CASTDRGRTDTQYF. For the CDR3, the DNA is TGTGCCAGCACCGACAGGGGGCGCACAGATACGCAGTATTTT.

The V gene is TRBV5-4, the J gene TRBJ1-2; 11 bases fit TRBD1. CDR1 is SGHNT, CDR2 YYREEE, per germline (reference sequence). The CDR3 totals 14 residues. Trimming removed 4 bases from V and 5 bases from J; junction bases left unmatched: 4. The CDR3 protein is CASSGGQGAYGYTF. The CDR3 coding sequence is TGTGCCAGCAGCGGCGGACAGGGGGCATATGGCTACACCTTC. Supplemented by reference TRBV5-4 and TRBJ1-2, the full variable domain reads ETGVTQSPTHLIKTRGQQVTLRCSSQSGHNTVSWYQQALGQGPQFIFQYYREEENGRGNFPPRFSGLQFPNYSSELNVNALELDDSALYLCASSGGQGAYGYTFGSGTRLTVV.

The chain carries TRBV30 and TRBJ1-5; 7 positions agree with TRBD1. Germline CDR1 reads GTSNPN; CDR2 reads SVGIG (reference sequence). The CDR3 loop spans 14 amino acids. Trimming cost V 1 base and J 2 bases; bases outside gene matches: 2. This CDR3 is CAWSAGQGNQPQHF. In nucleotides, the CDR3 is TGTGCCTGGAGTGCCGGACAGGGCAATCAGCCCCAGCATTTT.

The CDR3 coding sequence is TGTGCCAGCAGTTTTGGGGCGCCCCAGTACTTC. Its translation: CASSFGAPQYF. The genes are TRBV28 and TRBJ2-5; TRBD1 is a possible D gene (5 bases). This CDR3 is built from 11 residues. Trimming removed 3 bases from V and 9 bases from J, with 8 bases in between. Germline loops: CDR1 MDHEN, CDR2 SYDVKM. Full variable domain (rest looked up from reference TRBV28 and TRBJ2-5): DVKVTQSSRYLVKRTGEKVFLECVQDMDHENMFWYRQDPGLGLRLIYFSYDVKMKEKGDIPEGYSVSREKKERFSLILESASTNQTSMYLCASSFGAPQYFGPGTRLLVL.

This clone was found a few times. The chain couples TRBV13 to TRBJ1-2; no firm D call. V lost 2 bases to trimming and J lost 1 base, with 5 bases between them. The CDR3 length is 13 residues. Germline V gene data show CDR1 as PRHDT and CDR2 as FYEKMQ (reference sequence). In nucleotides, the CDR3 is TGTGCCAGCAGCTTACCTAATAACTATGGCTACACCTTC. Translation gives CASSLPNNYGYTF.